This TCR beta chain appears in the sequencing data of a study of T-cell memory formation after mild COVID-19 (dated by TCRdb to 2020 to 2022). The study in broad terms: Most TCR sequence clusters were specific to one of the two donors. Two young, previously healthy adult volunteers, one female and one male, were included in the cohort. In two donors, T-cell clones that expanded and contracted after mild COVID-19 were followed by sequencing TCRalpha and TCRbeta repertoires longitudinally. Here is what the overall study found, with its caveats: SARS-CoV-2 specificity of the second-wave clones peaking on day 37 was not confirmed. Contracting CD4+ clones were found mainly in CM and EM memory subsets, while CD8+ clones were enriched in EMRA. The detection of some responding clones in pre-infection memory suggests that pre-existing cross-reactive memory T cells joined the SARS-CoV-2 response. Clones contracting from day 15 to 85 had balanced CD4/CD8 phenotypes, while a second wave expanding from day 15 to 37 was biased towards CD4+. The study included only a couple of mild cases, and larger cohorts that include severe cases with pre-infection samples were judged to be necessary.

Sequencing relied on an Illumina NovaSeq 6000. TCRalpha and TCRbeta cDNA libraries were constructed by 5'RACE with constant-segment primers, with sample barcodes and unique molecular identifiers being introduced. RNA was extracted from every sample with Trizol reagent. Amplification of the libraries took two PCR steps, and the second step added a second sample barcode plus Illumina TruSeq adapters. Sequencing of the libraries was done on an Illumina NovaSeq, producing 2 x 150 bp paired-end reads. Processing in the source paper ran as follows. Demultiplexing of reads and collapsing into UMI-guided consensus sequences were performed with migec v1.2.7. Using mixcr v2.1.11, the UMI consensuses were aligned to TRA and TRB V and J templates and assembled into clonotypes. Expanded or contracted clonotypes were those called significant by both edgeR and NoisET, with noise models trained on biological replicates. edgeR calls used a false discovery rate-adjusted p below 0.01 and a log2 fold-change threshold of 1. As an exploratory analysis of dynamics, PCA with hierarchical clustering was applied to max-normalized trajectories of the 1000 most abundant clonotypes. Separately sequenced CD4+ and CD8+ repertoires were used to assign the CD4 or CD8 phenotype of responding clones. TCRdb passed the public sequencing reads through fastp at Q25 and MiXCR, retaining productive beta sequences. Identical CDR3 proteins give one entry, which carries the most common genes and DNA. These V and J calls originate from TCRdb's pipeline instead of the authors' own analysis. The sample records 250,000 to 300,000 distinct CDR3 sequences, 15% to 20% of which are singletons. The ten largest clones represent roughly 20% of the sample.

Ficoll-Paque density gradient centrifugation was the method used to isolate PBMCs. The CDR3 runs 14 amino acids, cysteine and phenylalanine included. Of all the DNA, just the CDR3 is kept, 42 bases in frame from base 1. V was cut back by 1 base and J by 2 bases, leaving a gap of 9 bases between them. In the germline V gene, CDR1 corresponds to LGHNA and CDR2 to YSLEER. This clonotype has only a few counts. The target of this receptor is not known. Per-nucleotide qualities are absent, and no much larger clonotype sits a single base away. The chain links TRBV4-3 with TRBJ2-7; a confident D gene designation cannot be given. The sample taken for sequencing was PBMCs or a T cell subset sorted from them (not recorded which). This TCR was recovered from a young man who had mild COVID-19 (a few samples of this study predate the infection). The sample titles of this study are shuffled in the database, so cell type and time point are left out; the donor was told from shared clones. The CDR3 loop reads CASSQGSGAYEQYF. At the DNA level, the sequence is TGCGCCAGCAGCCAAGGGTCGGGTGCCTACGAGCAGTACTTC.